This T cell receptor beta chain was documented in a study of T cell repertoires in cytomegalovirus infection. The overall study: CMV epitopes, recently identified HLA-C-restricted and well-studied HLA-B-restricted, were used. Evidence of both CMV infection and a matching HLA type came from public TCR beta signatures. Study results and caveats: The ex vivo response was dominated by HLA-C-restricted CMV-specific TCR beta clonotypes.

This CDR3 has 14 amino acids. Germline V lookup: CDR1 SGHVS, CDR2 FNYEAQ. Trimming pared 5 bases from V and 2 bases from J, leaving 11 bases between. TCRdb re-analysed the reads in MiXCR, keeping a single row per CDR3 protein. This sample has 110,000 or so distinct CDR3 sequences, with around 29% found just once. This clonotype was observed many times. The antigen is not known. The receptor was isolated from a human donor in good health (CMV status not recorded). Some clones in this sample may be carry-over from other donors' samples. The chain uses TRBV7-6 and TRBJ2-3; maybe TRBD2 (7 bases). The sample in question was CD8+ T cells from cultured PBMCs, obtained from culture after CMV antigen stimulation. The CDR3 coding sequence is TGTGCCAGCAGCCCGGGGGGCAACACAGATACGCAGTATTTT. Its translation is CASSPGGNTDTQYF.